These 21 T cell receptor beta chains were sequenced from one sample in a study of blood T cell repertoires in COVID-19. The method was immunoSEQ multiplex PCR; TCRdb's version includes in-frame clones alone and lacks a portion of them. The data contain about 93,000 clones, 85% to 90% of them singletons. Material for sequencing was peripheral blood. The receptor set was obtained from a human donor with active COVID-19. The donor label of this sample is uncertain.

The chain links TRBV9 to TRBJ2-3; 7 bases align to TRBD1. The trim removed 2 bases at V and 1 base at J, leaving 4 bases unmatched. CDR3 length: 15 amino acids. Germline CDR1 reads SGDLS; CDR2 reads YYNGEE. CDR3 in amino acids: CASSVHDRGTDTQYF. The DNA of the CDR3 is TGTGCCAGCAGCGTGCACGACAGGGGCACAGATACGCAGTATTTT.

V and J are TRBV2 and TRBJ2-1, with TRBD2 identical over 11 bases. The CDR3 loop spans 14 amino acids. Germline V gives CDR1 SNHLY, CDR2 FYNNEI. J gave up 9 bases and V 6 bases, and 7 bases lay outside the gene matches. Here the CDR3 DNA reads TGTGCCAGCAGCCTTAGCGGGGGGGCTTCTGAGCAGTTCTTC. This codes for CASSLSGGASEQFF.

J is TRBJ1-6 and V is TRBV6-5; D not certain. The V gene lost 6 bases and the J gene lost 0 bases, with 9 bases spanning the gap. The germline V gene encodes CDR1 MNHEY and CDR2 SVGAGI. The CDR3 contains 15 residues. This chain's CDR3 is CASRRSSSYNSPLHF. CDR3 nucleotides: TGTGCCAGCAGACGTTCTAGCTCCTATAATTCACCCCTCCACTTT.

Only a few counts were recorded for this clone. The V gene is TRBV5-1, the J gene TRBJ1-1, with 9 bases aligning to TRBD1. J was trimmed by 5 bases and V by 0 bases; bases with no gene match: 5. Germline values: CDR1 SGHRS, CDR2 YFSETQ. The CDR3 has 15 residues. The CDR3, as DNA: TGCGCCAGCAGCTTGGTAGGACAGGGGAAAACTGAAGCTTTCTTT. Translating it yields CASSLVGQGKTEAFF.

V is TRBV23-1 and J is TRBJ1-3; D perhaps matches TRBD1 (5 bases). TRBV23-1 is recorded as an ORF, its role being uncertain. The CDR3 is made up of 16 amino acids. Trimming took 6 bases from V and 0 from J, leaving 15 bases between them. Written as DNA, the CDR3 is TGCGCCAGCAGCCCAACCGACAGAGGCTCTGGAAACACCATATATTTT. Translating gives CASSPTDRGSGNTIYF.

The chain links TRBV6-4 to TRBJ2-1; D is unresolved. CDR3 length: 11 residues. Trimming left V 5 bases short and J 8 bases short, with 7 bases between. The germline V gene has CDR1 MRHNA and CDR2 SNTAGT. CDR3 DNA sequence: TGTGCCAGCAGTCTGTCTTATGAGCAGTTCTTC. It is translated as CASSLSYEQFF.

This sequence joins TRBV3-1 (or the pseudogene TRBV3-2) and TRBJ2-7, with 13 positions matching TRBD2. This CDR3 has 15 residues. Germline V CDR1 and CDR2: LGHDT, YNNKEL (reference sequence). V shed 2 bases, J shed 2 bases, and the junction held 0 bases outside the gene matches. CDR3 loop: CASSQTSGGAYEQYF. The DNA of the CDR3 is TGTGCCAGCAGCCAAACTAGCGGGGGGGCCTACGAGCAGTACTTC.

The chain employs TRBV10-2 and TRBJ2-1, with 10 bases fitting TRBD2. The length of the CDR3 is 13 residues. J was trimmed by 10 bases and V by 6 bases; bases with no gene match: 6. The germline V gene encodes CDR1 WSHSY and CDR2 SAAADI. CDR3 amino acids: CASRSGGAGEQFF. The CDR3, as DNA: TGCGCCAGCAGGAGCGGGGGGGCCGGGGAGCAGTTCTTC.

The rearrangement joins TRBV18 to TRBJ2-2; TRBD1 agrees at 11 bases. V dropped 3 bases and J dropped 6; count of bases not matched to a gene: 9. This CDR3 has 17 amino acids. CDR1 KGHSH and CDR2 LQKENI come from the germline V gene. In DNA form, the CDR3 reads TGTGCCAGCTCACCCCAGATCGGACAGGGGGCCGCCGGGGAGCTGTTTTTT. It translates to CASSPQIGQGAAGELFF. The entire variable domain, with the rest obtained from reference TRBV18 and TRBJ2-2, is as follows: NAGVMQNPRHLVRRRGQEARLRCSPMKGHSHVYWYRQLPEEGLKFMVYLQKENIIDESGMPKERFSAEFPKEGPSILRIQQVVRGDSAAYFCASSPQIGQGAAGELFFGEGSRLTVL.

V usage is TRBV29-1 and J usage is TRBJ1-1, with 12 bases lining up with TRBD1. CDR3 length: 12 residues. Losses at the gene ends were 7 bases for V and 6 bases for J; bases not matched to a gene: 3. From germline, CDR1 is SQVTM and CDR2 ANQGSEA. The CDR3 DNA follows: TGCAGCGGGGACAGGGGGCTCTCTGAAGCTTTCTTT. Its translation: CSGDRGLSEAFF.

In its sample, this clone was seen once. The rearrangement uses TRBV5-4 and TRBJ2-3; TRBD2 might be the D (8 bases). Germline loops: CDR1 SGHNT, CDR2 YYREEE (reference sequence). The CDR3 consists of 14 residues. The V end lost 2 bases, the J end lost 4 bases, and 11 bases lay between the germline ends. The CDR3 sequence: CASSFGRGPDTQYF. The CDR3, as DNA: TGTGCCAGCAGCTTCGGGAGGGGGCCAGATACGCAGTATTTT.

Relative to its sample, this clone is medium-sized. The V and J genes are TRBV19 and TRBJ2-3, with 9 bases matching TRBD1. The CDR3 has 16 residues. Losses at the gene ends were 0 bases for V and 6 bases for J; bases not matched to a gene: 7. CDR1 is LNHDA, CDR2 SQIVND, per germline (reference sequence). CDR3 residues: CASSIDGTGFLDTQYF. The DNA for the CDR3 is TGTGCCAGTAGTATAGACGGGACAGGGTTTCTGGATACGCAGTATTTT.

CDR3 region: CASSSRNEKLFF. For the CDR3, the DNA is TGTGCCAGCAGTTCCAGAAATGAAAAACTGTTTTTT. The chain combines TRBV12-3 or TRBV12-4 with TRBJ1-4, with no clear D. V was pared by 4 bases and J by 5 bases, with 5 bases between. This CDR3 is built from 12 residues.

The chain couples TRBV24-1 to TRBJ2-1; 11 positions match TRBD2. Trimming cost V 3 bases and J 7 bases; bases outside gene matches: 10. The CDR3 is 17 residues long. Germline assignment: CDR1 KGHDR and CDR2 SFDVKD. CDR3 in amino acids: CATSDDLLAGGLNEQFF. CDR3 DNA sequence: TGTGCCACCAGTGATGACCTCTTAGCGGGGGGGCTGAATGAGCAGTTCTTC.

V usage is TRBV18 and J usage is TRBJ1-5, with 9 bases lining up with TRBD1. The CDR3 consists of 15 residues. Germline V lookup: CDR1 KGHSH, CDR2 LQKENI. Unmatched junction bases numbered 13, after V lost 1 base and J lost 15 bases. The CDR3 is CASSPLWGQGEGVHF. Here the CDR3 DNA reads TGTGCCAGCTCACCACTATGGGGACAGGGAGAGGGGGTGCATTTT. Filled out from reference TRBV18 and TRBJ1-5, the complete variable domain reads NAGVMQNPRHLVRRRGQEARLRCSPMKGHSHVYWYRQLPEEGLKFMVYLQKENIIDESGMPKERFSAEFPKEGPSILRIQQVVRGDSAAYFCASSPLWGQGEGVHFGDGTRLSIL.

The chain recombines TRBV4-3 with TRBJ1-1, with a tentative D call TRBD1 (5 bases). Germline V gene sequence: CDR1 LGHNA, CDR2 YSLEER. Deletions cut 2 bases from V and 9 bases from J, with 13 bases between. The CDR3 consists of 13 residues. DNA for the CDR3: TGCGCCAGCAGCCAAAATCTACAGGTAAAAGCTTTCTTT. This encodes CASSQNLQVKAFF.

This clone was seen more than once but under ten times. The gene calls are TRBV28 and TRBJ1-3; TRBD1 agrees at 8 bases. The germline V gene encodes CDR1 MDHEN and CDR2 SYDVKM. CDR3 size: 16 residues. The ends lost 3 bases at V and 3 bases at J; junction bases unmatched: 7. CDR3 nucleotide sequence: TGTGCCAGCAGTTTGGGATTGGACAGGGATGGAAACACCATATATTTT. It encodes CASSLGLDRDGNTIYF.

This clone has only one observation. The chain uses TRBV5-4 and TRBJ1-2, with TRBD1 identical over 9 bases. V lost 6 bases to trimming and J lost 5 bases; unmatched junction nucleotides: 8. The CDR3 loop spans 14 amino acids. Germline CDR1 reads SGHNT; CDR2 reads YYREEE (reference sequence). CDR3 bases: TGTGCCAGCAATCCTACAGGGGGCAGGTATGGCTACACCTTC. This sequence encodes CASNPTGGRYGYTF. The variable domain in full, with the rest retrieved from reference TRBV5-4 and TRBJ1-2, is ETGVTQSPTHLIKTRGQQVTLRCSSQSGHNTVSWYQQALGQGPQFIFQYYREEENGRGNFPPRFSGLQFPNYSSELNVNALELDDSALYLCASNPTGGRYGYTFGSGTRLTVV.

The V and J genes are TRBV10-1 and TRBJ1-1; D is ambiguous. Germline V gene lookup returns CDR1 WNHNN and CDR2 SYGVQD (reference sequence). Trimming left V 9 bases short and J 0 bases short, with 14 bases between. There are 14 residues in the CDR3. The DNA for the CDR3 is TGCGCCAGTTCGTCCGGGTCCCTGAACACTGAAGCTTTCTTT. Translating it yields CASSSGSLNTEAFF.

The chain couples TRBV6-2 or TRBV6-3 to TRBJ2-3; TRBD2 matches 11 bases. The germline V gene has CDR1 MNHEY and CDR2 SVGEGT. The CDR3 is made up of 16 amino acids. V lost 4 bases and J lost 2; bases outside the gene matches: 5. The CDR3: CASSLTSGGYTDTQYF. As DNA, the CDR3 is TGTGCCAGCAGTTTAACTAGCGGGGGATACACAGATACGCAGTATTTT.

This clone appeared a single time. The CDR3, as DNA: TGCGCCAGCAGCTTGGCGGGGGGGTCCCAACCATACACCTTC. Encoded protein: CASSLAGGSQPYTF. V is TRBV5-1 and J is TRBJ1-2; the D gene is possibly TRBD1 (5 bases). This CDR3 spans 14 amino acids. Trimming took 0 bases from V and 11 from J, leaving 17 bases between them. The germline V gene has CDR1 SGHRS and CDR2 YFSETQ.